This section outlines one T cell receptor beta chain sequence together with its context. This entry comes from a study of T-cell reconstitution after alpha-beta-depleted transplantation in children. Unique molecular identifiers were incorporated when the TCRbeta library was constructed. Each CDR3 protein gets one entry after TCRdb re-called the PCR reads with MiXCR. Among roughly 570,000 distinct CDR3 sequences listed, around 27% were seen once. Trimming removed 3 bases from V and 4 bases from J; junction bases left unmatched: 2. CDR1 is KGHDR and CDR2 is SFDVKD in the germline V gene. The CDR3 is made up of 14 amino acids.

This receptor was identified in a boy under three years old with Wiskott-Aldrich syndrome, due to receive a stem cell transplant. This sample comprised PBMCs, obtained before TCRalphabeta/CD19-depleted stem cell transplant. This chain links TRBV24-1 with TRBJ2-5; 9 bases line up with TRBD1. This chain's CDR3 is CATSDPTGGETQYF. CDR3 coding DNA: TGTGCCACCAGTGATCCGACAGGGGGAGAGACCCAGTACTTC.